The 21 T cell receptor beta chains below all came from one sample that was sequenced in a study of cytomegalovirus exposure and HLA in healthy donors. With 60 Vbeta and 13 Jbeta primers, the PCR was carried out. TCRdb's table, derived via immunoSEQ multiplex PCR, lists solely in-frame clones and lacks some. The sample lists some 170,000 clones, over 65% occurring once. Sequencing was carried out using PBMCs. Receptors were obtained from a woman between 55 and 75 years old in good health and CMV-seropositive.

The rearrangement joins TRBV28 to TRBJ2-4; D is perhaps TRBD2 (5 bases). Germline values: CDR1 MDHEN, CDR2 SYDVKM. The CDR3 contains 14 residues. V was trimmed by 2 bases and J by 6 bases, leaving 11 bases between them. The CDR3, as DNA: TGTGCCAGCAGTTTAAGCACTGCGGGAAACATTCAGTACTTC. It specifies CASSLSTAGNIQYF.

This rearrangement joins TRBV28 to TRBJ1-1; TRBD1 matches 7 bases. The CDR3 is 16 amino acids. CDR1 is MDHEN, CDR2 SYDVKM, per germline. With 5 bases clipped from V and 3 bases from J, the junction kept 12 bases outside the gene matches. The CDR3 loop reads CASSLIPGTVDTEAFF. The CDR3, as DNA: TGTGCCAGCAGTCTGATCCCCGGGACAGTAGACACTGAAGCTTTCTTT.

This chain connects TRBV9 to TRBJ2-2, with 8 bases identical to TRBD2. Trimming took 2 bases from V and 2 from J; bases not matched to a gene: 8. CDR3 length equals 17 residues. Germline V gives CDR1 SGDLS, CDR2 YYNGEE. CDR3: CASSVGGSGGNTGELFF. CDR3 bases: TGTGCCAGCAGCGTCGGGGGGAGCGGGGGAAACACCGGGGAGCTGTTTTTT.

CDR3 residues: CASSLANFGTGHTEAFF. The DNA of the CDR3 is TGCGCCAGCAGCTTGGCCAATTTTGGGACAGGGCACACTGAAGCTTTCTTT. The chain has TRBV5-1 and TRBJ1-1, with 9 bases identical to TRBD1. CDR1 and CDR2 from the germline V gene are SGHRS and YFSETQ. With 0 bases clipped from V and 3 bases from J, the junction kept 9 bases outside the gene matches. This CDR3 has 17 amino acids.

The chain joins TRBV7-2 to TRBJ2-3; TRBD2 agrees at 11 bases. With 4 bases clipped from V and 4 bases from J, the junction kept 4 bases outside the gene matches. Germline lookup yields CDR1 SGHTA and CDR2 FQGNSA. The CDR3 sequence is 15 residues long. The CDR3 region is CASSSRLAGSDTQYF. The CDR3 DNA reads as TGTGCCAGCAGCTCTCGACTAGCGGGGTCAGATACGCAGTATTTT.

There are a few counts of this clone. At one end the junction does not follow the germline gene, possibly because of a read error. The CDR3 loop is CAWFRGRLRSGANGLTF. In nucleotides, the CDR3 is TGTGCCTGGTTCAGGGGGCGCTTAAGGTCTGGGGCCAACGGCCTGACTTTC. The V call is TRBV30, the J call TRBJ2-6; TRBD1 agrees at 8 bases. The CDR3 has 17 residues. Germline values: CDR1 GTSNPN, CDR2 SVGIG (reference sequence).

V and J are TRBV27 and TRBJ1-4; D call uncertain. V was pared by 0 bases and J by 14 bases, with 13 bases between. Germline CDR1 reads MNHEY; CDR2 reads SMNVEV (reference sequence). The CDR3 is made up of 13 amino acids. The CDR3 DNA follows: TGTGCCAGCAGTTTATCAGGTGGAGTAAGTCTGTTTTTT. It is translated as CASSLSGGVSLFF. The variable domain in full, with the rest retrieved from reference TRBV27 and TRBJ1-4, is EAQVTQNPRYLITVTGKKLTVTCSQNMNHEYMSWYRQDPGLGLRQIYYSMNVEVTDKGDVPEGYKVSRKEKRNFPLILESPSPNQTSLYFCASSLSGGVSLFFGSGTQLSVL.

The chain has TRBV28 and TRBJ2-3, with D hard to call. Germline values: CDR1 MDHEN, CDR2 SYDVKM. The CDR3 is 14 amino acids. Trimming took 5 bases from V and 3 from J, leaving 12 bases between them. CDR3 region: CASSKYRVTDTQYF. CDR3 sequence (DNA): TGTGCCAGCAGTAAATACAGAGTGACAGATACGCAGTATTTT.

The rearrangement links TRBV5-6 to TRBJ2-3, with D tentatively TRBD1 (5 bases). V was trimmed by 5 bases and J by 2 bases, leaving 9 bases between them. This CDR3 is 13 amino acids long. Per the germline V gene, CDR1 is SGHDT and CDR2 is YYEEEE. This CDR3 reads CASSCGHTDTQYF. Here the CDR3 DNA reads TGTGCCAGCAGTTGTGGACACACAGATACGCAGTATTTT.

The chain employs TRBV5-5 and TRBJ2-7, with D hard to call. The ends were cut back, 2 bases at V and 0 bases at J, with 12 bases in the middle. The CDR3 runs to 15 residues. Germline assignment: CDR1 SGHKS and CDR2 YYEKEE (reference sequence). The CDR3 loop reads CASSFSGGSSYEQYF. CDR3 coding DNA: TGTGCCAGCAGCTTCTCCGGCGGTAGCTCCTACGAGCAGTACTTC. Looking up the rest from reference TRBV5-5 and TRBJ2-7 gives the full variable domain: DAGVTQSPTHLIKTRGQQVTLRCSPISGHKSVSWYQQVLGQGPQFIFQYYEKEERGRGNFPDRFSARQFPNYSSELNVNALLLGDSALYLCASSFSGGSSYEQYFGPGTRLTVT.

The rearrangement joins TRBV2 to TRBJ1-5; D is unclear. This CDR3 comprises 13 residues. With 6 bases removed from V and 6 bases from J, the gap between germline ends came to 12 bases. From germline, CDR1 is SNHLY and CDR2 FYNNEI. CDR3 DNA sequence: TGTGCCAGCAGACCGGACTTCGGTCAGCCCCAGCATTTT. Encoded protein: CASRPDFGQPQHF.

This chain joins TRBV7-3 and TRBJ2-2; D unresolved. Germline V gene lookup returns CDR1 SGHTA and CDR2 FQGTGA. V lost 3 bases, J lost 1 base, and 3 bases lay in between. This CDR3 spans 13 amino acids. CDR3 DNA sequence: TGTGCCAGCAGCTTCGGGAACACCGGGGAGCTGTTTTTT. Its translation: CASSFGNTGELFF.

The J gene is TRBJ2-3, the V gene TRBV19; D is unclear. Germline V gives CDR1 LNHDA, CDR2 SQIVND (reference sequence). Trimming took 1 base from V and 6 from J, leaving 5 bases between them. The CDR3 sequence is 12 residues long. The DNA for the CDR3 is TGTGCCAGTAGTATAGTAGCCGATACGCAGTATTTT. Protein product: CASSIVADTQYF.

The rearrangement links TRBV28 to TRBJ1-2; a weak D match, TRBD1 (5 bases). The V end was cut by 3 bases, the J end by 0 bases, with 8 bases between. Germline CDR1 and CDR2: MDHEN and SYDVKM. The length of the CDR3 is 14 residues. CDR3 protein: CASSFRVANYGYTF. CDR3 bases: TGTGCCAGCAGTTTCAGGGTGGCTAACTATGGCTACACCTTC.

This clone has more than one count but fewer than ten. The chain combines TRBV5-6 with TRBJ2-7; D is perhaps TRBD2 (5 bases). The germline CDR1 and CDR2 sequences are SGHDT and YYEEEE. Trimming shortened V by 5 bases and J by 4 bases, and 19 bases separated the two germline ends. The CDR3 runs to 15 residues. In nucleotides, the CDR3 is TGTGCCAGCAGTCCTGTTGAGGGCAGAATTTACGAGCAGTACTTC. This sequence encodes CASSPVEGRIYEQYF.

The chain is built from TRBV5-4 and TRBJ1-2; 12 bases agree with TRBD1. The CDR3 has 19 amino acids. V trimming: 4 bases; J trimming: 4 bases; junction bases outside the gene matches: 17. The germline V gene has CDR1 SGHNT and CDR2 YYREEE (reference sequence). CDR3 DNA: TGTGCCAGCAGCCTCTACGCCGGGACAGGGGGCGGAGGATCCTATGGCTACACCTTC. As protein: CASSLYAGTGGGGSYGYTF.

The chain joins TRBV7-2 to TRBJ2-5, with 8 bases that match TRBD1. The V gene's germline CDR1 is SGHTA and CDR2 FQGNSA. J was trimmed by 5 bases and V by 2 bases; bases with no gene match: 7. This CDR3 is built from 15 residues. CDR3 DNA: TGTGCCAGCAGCTTACAGGGGGCGAAAACTGAGACCCAGTACTTC. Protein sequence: CASSLQGAKTETQYF.

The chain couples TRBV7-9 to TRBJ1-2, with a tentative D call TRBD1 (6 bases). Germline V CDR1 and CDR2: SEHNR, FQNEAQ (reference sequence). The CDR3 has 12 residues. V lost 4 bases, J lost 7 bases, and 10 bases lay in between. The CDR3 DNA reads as TGTGCCAGCAGCTCCGGACAGACTGGCTACACCTTC. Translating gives CASSSGQTGYTF.

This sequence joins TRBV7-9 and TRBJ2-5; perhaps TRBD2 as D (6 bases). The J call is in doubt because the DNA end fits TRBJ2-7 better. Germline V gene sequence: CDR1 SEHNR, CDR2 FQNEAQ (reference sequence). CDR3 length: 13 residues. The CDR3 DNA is TGTGCCAGCAGCTTACAGGGACTTTACGAGCAGTACTTC. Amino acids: CASSLQGLYEQYF.

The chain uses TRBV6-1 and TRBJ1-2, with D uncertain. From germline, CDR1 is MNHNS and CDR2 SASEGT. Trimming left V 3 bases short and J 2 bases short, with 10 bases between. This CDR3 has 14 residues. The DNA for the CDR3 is TGTGCCAGCAGTGACAGCTTACAGAACTATGGCTACACCTTC. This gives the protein CASSDSLQNYGYTF.

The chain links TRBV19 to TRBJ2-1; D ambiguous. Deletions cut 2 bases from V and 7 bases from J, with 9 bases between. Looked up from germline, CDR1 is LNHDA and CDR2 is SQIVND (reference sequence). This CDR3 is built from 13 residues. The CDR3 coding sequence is TGTGCCAGTAGTATAAGTGTCCGGAATGAGCAGTTCTTC. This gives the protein CASSISVRNEQFF.